The 29 T cell receptor beta chains in this list originate from one sample, sequenced in a study of T cell changes during pregnancy in multiple sclerosis. TCRdb's copy holds only in-frame clones and misses some; the assay was immunoSEQ multiplex PCR. The table includes about 35,000 clones, roughly nine tenths detected once. The starting material was CD4+ T cells from peripheral blood mononuclear cells, obtained after pregnancy. Source of these receptors: a female donor in good health, enrolled as a control in a pregnancy study.

This chain links TRBV18 with TRBJ2-1, with 7 bases aligning to TRBD1. The CDR3 contains 15 residues. The germline V gene encodes CDR1 KGHSH and CDR2 LQKENI. The ends lost 0 bases at V and 3 bases at J; junction bases unmatched: 2. This CDR3 reads CASSPPRQGYNEQFF. For the CDR3, the DNA is TGTGCCAGCTCACCACCGCGACAGGGCTACAATGAGCAGTTCTTC.

The chain joins TRBV7-2 to TRBJ2-4; D is undetermined. Looked up from germline, CDR1 is SGHTA and CDR2 is FQGNSA. The V gene lost 1 base and the J gene lost 9 bases, with 10 bases spanning the gap. CDR3 size: 13 residues. The CDR3 sequence: CASSLGGESIQYF. The DNA of the CDR3 is TGTGCCAGCAGCTTAGGTGGAGAGAGCATTCAGTACTTC.

This chain links TRBV2 with TRBJ1-2; D perhaps matches TRBD1 (6 bases). V was clipped by 2 bases and J by 2 bases, with 9 bases between them. The CDR3 is made up of 14 amino acids. The germline CDR1 and CDR2 sequences are SNHLY and FYNNEI. CDR3 amino acids: CASSEQGPNYGYTF. CDR3 nucleotides: TGTGCCAGCAGTGAACAGGGGCCGAACTATGGCTACACCTTC. Combining the CDR3 with reference TRBV2 and TRBJ1-2 gives the whole variable domain EPEVTQTPSHQVTQMGQEVILRCVPISNHLYFYWYRQILGQKVEFLVSFYNNEISEKSEIFDDQFSVERPDGSNFTLKIRSTKLEDSAMYFCASSEQGPNYGYTFGSGTRLTVV.

This chain joins TRBV28 and TRBJ1-5; 7 positions agree with TRBD1. J lost 7 bases, V lost 6 bases, and 12 bases had no gene match. There are 15 residues in the CDR3. Per germline, CDR1 MDHEN and CDR2 SYDVKM. The DNA for the CDR3 is TGTGCCAGCAGGGCCGCGGGACAGTTCTACCAGCCCCAGCATTTT. It is translated as CASRAAGQFYQPQHF.

The CDR3 here is CASSFGSSGSFQYF. For the CDR3, the DNA is TGTGCCAGCAGCTTTGGATCGAGCGGGAGTTTTCAGTACTTC. This chain connects TRBV7-2 to TRBJ2-5, with 8 nucleotides matching TRBD2. CDR1 and CDR2 from the germline V gene are SGHTA and FQGNSA. The J segment lost 11 bases and the V segment lost 3 bases, leaving 11 bases of the junction unmatched. The CDR3 has 14 residues.

This clone was recorded once. The rearrangement uses TRBV4-1 and TRBJ1-6; 8 nucleotides match TRBD1. The V segment lost 3 bases and the J segment 10 bases; nucleotides outside the gene matches: 8. Germline V gene data show CDR1 as MGHRA and CDR2 as YSYEKL. This CDR3 comprises 15 residues. The CDR3: CASSQGTGGRSPLHF. CDR3 sequence (DNA): TGCGCCAGCAGCCAGGGAACAGGGGGGAGGTCACCCCTCCACTTT.

The CDR3 protein is CASSTRTGSGITEAFF. The DNA for the CDR3 is TGTGCCAGCAGTACCCGGACAGGGTCGGGTATCACTGAAGCTTTCTTT. The chain joins TRBV27 to TRBJ1-1, with 8 bases aligning to TRBD1. The trim removed 5 bases at V and 4 bases at J, leaving 12 bases unmatched. Germline CDR1 is MNHEY and CDR2 is SMNVEV (reference sequence). CDR3 length: 16 amino acids.

V gene TRBV15 combines with J gene TRBJ1-5, with 8 bases matching TRBD1. CDR3 length: 15 residues. Germline values: CDR1 LNHNV, CDR2 YYDKDF (reference sequence). The trim removed 0 bases at V and 2 bases at J, leaving 0 bases unmatched. The CDR3 spells CATSREGQGNQPQHF. In nucleotides, the CDR3 is TGTGCCACCAGCAGAGAGGGACAGGGCAATCAGCCCCAGCATTTT.

This chain joins TRBV10-3 and TRBJ1-2, with 7 positions matching TRBD1. Trimming took 3 bases from V and 4 from J; bases not matched to a gene: 11. Germline V CDR1 and CDR2: ENHRY, SYGVKD. The CDR3 runs 16 residues. CDR3 nucleotides: TGTGCCATCAGTGACACCGACAGGGCCGAAAGCTATGGCTACACCTTC. Amino acids: CAISDTDRAESYGYTF.

The genes are TRBV6-1 and TRBJ1-5; 12 bases fit TRBD1. The junction had 4 bases not matched to a gene; V was cut back by 2 bases and J by 5 bases. This CDR3 is built from 16 residues. The germline V gene has CDR1 MNHNS and CDR2 SASEGT. The CDR3 protein is CASSELGTGGDQPQHF. CDR3 sequence (DNA): TGTGCCAGCAGTGAACTAGGGACAGGGGGCGATCAGCCCCAGCATTTT.

As for this clone: An end of the junction does not agree with germline; a read error may underlie this. The chain carries TRBV6-5 and TRBJ1-1; D not resolved. The CDR3 has 12 amino acids. Germline CDR1 MNHEY, CDR2 SVGAGI. The CDR3 sequence: CASSYPSTFTRW. Here the CDR3 DNA reads TGTGCCAGCAGTTACCCCTCCACCTTTACTCGGTGG.

The V gene is TRBV11-2, the J gene TRBJ2-1; TRBD1 matches 9 bases. Per germline, CDR1 SGHAT and CDR2 FQNNGV. The CDR3 totals 14 residues. J lost 7 bases, V lost 5 bases, and 6 bases had no gene match. The CDR3 DNA sequence: TGTGCCAGCAGCCGACAGGGGGTTGGAAATGAGCAGTTCTTC. Residues: CASSRQGVGNEQFF.

The chain has TRBV28 and TRBJ1-2, with 8 nucleotides matching TRBD1. Germline V gene sequence: CDR1 MDHEN, CDR2 SYDVKM. CDR3 length equals 12 residues. Trimming cost V 3 bases and J 8 bases; bases outside gene matches: 2. DNA for the CDR3: TGTGCCAGCAGTTTGACAGGGGTGGGCTACACCTTC. This gives the protein CASSLTGVGYTF.

CDR3 region: CSVKVTSGHQETQYF. Written as DNA, the CDR3 is TGCAGCGTTAAGGTCACTAGCGGGCATCAAGAGACCCAGTACTTC. The V call is TRBV29-1, the J call TRBJ2-5, with TRBD2 matching over 9 bases. V was pared by 5 bases and J by 2 bases, with 9 bases of the junction left unmatched. CDR1 and CDR2 (germline): SQVTM, ANQGSEA. The CDR3 consists of 15 residues.

The chain recombines TRBV14 with TRBJ2-2, with 11 bases aligning to TRBD2. The V and J ends lost 5 bases and 0 bases, in that order; junction bases with no gene match: 5. Germline loops: CDR1 SGHDN, CDR2 FVKESK. The CDR3 length is 17 residues. CDR3 in amino acids: CASSYLAGGTNTGELFF. DNA for the CDR3: TGTGCCAGCAGCTATTTAGCGGGGGGGACGAACACCGGGGAGCTGTTTTTT.

This rearrangement joins TRBV5-1 to TRBJ2-5; D perhaps matches TRBD1 (6 bases). The V gene lost 3 bases and the J gene lost 4 bases, with 16 bases spanning the gap. The CDR3 has 15 amino acids. CDR1 is SGHRS and CDR2 is YFSETQ in the germline V gene. The DNA for the CDR3 is TGCGCCAGCAGCTACCAAACAGGGACCCCAGAGACCCAGTACTTC. This encodes CASSYQTGTPETQYF.

This clone was counted a single time. The chain uses TRBV6-1 and TRBJ1-1; D gene unclear. CDR3 length: 14 residues. With 0 bases removed from V and 4 bases from J, the gap between germline ends came to 9 bases. CDR1 and CDR2 (germline): MNHNS, SASEGT. The DNA of the CDR3 is TGTGCCAGCAGTGAAGCGAGGGTGACCACTGAAGCTTTCTTT. Its protein product is CASSEARVTTEAFF.

V gene TRBV30 combines with J gene TRBJ1-2; the D gene is possibly TRBD1 (5 bases). CDR3 length equals 12 residues. Trimming stripped 4 bases from V and 3 bases from J, with 9 bases between. Per germline, CDR1 GTSNPN and CDR2 SVGIG (reference sequence). The chain's CDR3 is CAWKGDYYGYTF. CDR3 in DNA: TGTGCCTGGAAAGGGGATTACTATGGCTACACCTTC.

The gene calls are TRBV9 and TRBJ2-3, with a possible D match to TRBD2 (5 bases). This CDR3 spans 15 amino acids. In germline, CDR1 is SGDLS, CDR2 YYNGEE. The V end was cut by 0 bases, the J end by 5 bases, with 13 bases between. The CDR3, as DNA: TGTGCCAGCAGCGTAGCCGGAGGAGGACGAGATACGCAGTATTTT. Residues: CASSVAGGGRDTQYF.

This clone was seen just once. V gene TRBV7-9 combines with J gene TRBJ2-1; TRBD1 agrees at 9 bases. This CDR3 contains 14 residues. Germline assignment: CDR1 SEHNR and CDR2 FQNEAQ (reference sequence). Trimming cost V 5 bases and J 4 bases; bases outside gene matches: 3. CDR3 DNA: TGTGCCAGCAGCCACGGGACAGGGTACAATGAGCAGTTCTTC. Translation: CASSHGTGYNEQFF.

The rearrangement joins TRBV5-1 to TRBJ2-7, with 8 positions matching TRBD1. Trimming at V came to 4 bases and at J to 0 bases, leaving 6 bases not matched to a gene. There are 15 residues in the CDR3. The V gene's germline CDR1 is SGHRS and CDR2 YFSETQ. The CDR3 here is CASSPTGGNSYEQYF. The CDR3 DNA is TGCGCCAGCAGCCCAACAGGGGGGAACTCCTACGAGCAGTACTTC.

V gene TRBV5-4 combines with J gene TRBJ2-1; possible D gene TRBD2, 5 bases. This CDR3 region has 15 residues. CDR1 and CDR2 (germline): SGHNT, YYREEE (reference sequence). V was clipped by 4 bases and J by 7 bases, with 18 bases between them. In DNA form, the CDR3 reads TGTGCCAGCAGCCCTGGCATCGTTAGGGAGAATGAGCAGTTCTTC. Its translation: CASSPGIVRENEQFF.

The V and J genes are TRBV4-1 and TRBJ1-3; 7 nucleotides line up with TRBD1. This CDR3 has 14 residues. The ends lost 7 bases at V and 6 bases at J; junction bases unmatched: 9. Germline V gives CDR1 MGHRA, CDR2 YSYEKL. CDR3 sequence reads: CASTQGGSSNTIYF. In nucleotides, the CDR3 is TGCGCCAGCACTCAAGGGGGCTCCTCAAACACCATATATTTT.

This chain links TRBV9 with TRBJ2-1; TRBD2 might be the D (5 bases). Trimming left V 7 bases short and J 1 base short, with 15 bases between. The CDR3 is made up of 15 amino acids. The germline V gene has CDR1 SGDLS and CDR2 YYNGEE. In DNA form, the CDR3 reads TGTGCCAGCCAAACCGGTAGCGAGTCCTACAATGAGCAGTTCTTC. Translating it yields CASQTGSESYNEQFF.

This clone was observed a single time. The chain's CDR3 is CASSIRGSNRETQYF. CDR3 DNA: TGTGCCAGTAGTATAAGGGGGTCCAACAGGGAGACCCAGTACTTC. The chain recombines TRBV19 with TRBJ2-5; possibly TRBD1 for D (6 bases). The CDR3 is made up of 15 amino acids. The V and J ends lost 2 bases and 5 bases respectively, with 15 bases between them. Germline V lookup: CDR1 LNHDA, CDR2 SQIVND (reference sequence).

This chain joins TRBV9 and TRBJ2-3, with TRBD2 matching over 7 bases. Germline V lookup: CDR1 SGDLS, CDR2 YYNGEE. This CDR3 spans 15 amino acids. V trimming: 3 bases; J trimming: 0 bases; junction bases outside the gene matches: 4. CDR3 coding DNA: TGTGCCAGCAGCGGTAGCGGGTTAAGCACAGATACGCAGTATTTT. Its protein product is CASSGSGLSTDTQYF. The full variable domain, with the rest looked up from reference TRBV9 and TRBJ2-3, is DSGVTQTPKHLITATGQRVTLRCSPRSGDLSVYWYQQSLDQGLQFLIQYYNGEERAKGNILERFSAQQFPDLHSELNLSSLELGDSALYFCASSGSGLSTDTQYFGPGTRLTVL.

V is TRBV6-5 and J is TRBJ1-1; no firm D call. The germline gives CDR1 MNHEY, CDR2 SVGAGI. Deletions cut 2 bases from V and 4 bases from J, with 8 bases between. The CDR3 has 13 amino acids. The CDR3 bases are TGTGCCAGCAGTTACGGAGTTCGCACTGAAGCTTTCTTT. It specifies CASSYGVRTEAFF.

CDR3 in DNA: TGTGCCAGCAGTTTGATCCCCGGGACAGGAGGAGGAGACAATGAGCAGTTCTTC. Translating it yields CASSLIPGTGGGDNEQFF. The chain employs TRBV27 and TRBJ2-1; TRBD1 matches 8 bases. The ends lost 3 bases at V and 5 bases at J; junction bases unmatched: 15. The CDR3 is 18 amino acids. In germline, CDR1 is MNHEY, CDR2 SMNVEV (reference sequence).

J is TRBJ2-1 and V is TRBV28, with 11 positions matching TRBD2. Germline V lookup: CDR1 MDHEN, CDR2 SYDVKM. J was trimmed by 5 bases and V by 1 base; bases with no gene match: 4. The CDR3 runs 16 residues. CDR3 in amino acids: CASSLLVLAGDNEQFF. DNA for the CDR3: TGTGCCAGCAGTTTATTGGTACTAGCGGGAGACAATGAGCAGTTCTTC.